These 18 T cell receptor beta chains were all obtained from the same sample, sequenced in a study of T cell responses to AZD1222 COVID-19 vaccine. Clones were read by immunoSEQ multiplex PCR, and TCRdb kept only the in-frame ones, dropping some. This table has approximately 200,000 clones, 88% appearing once. The sample here was peripheral blood, taken on day 0 of AZD1222 vaccination. The receptors here all came from an adult in good health.

This clone was recorded a few times. The chain carries TRBV2 and TRBJ2-2, with TRBD1 matching over 8 bases. V trimming: 6 bases; J trimming: 3 bases; junction bases outside the gene matches: 9. The CDR3 runs 16 residues. Germline V gene data show CDR1 as SNHLY and CDR2 as FYNNEI. The CDR3 DNA follows: TGTGCCAGCAGACTTAGGACAGGGATCTACACCGGGGAGCTGTTTTTT. Translation: CASRLRTGIYTGELFF.

The chain carries TRBV18 and TRBJ2-1; D ambiguous. This CDR3 spans 16 amino acids. Trimming pared 3 bases from V and 0 bases from J, leaving 12 bases between. Looked up from germline, CDR1 is KGHSH and CDR2 is LQKENI. CDR3 residues: CASSPKLKLSYNEQFF. The CDR3 nucleotides read TGTGCCAGCTCACCGAAGTTAAAGCTCTCCTACAATGAGCAGTTCTTC.

The chain is built from TRBV11-2 and TRBJ1-6; no reliable D call. The CDR3 spans 16 residues. Germline-derived CDR1 and CDR2 are SGHAT and FQNNGV. V was trimmed by 0 bases and J by 0 bases, leaving 6 bases between them. CDR3 DNA: TGTGCCAGCAGCTTAGACTTCAGCTCCTATAATTCACCCCTCCACTTT. It specifies CASSLDFSSYNSPLHF.

This clone was seen a few times. The chain combines TRBV3-1 (or the pseudogene TRBV3-2) with TRBJ1-4, with TRBD1 matching over 9 bases. The CDR3 consists of 15 residues. The ends lost 5 bases at V and 7 bases at J; junction bases unmatched: 8. Looked up from germline, CDR1 is LGHDT and CDR2 is YNNKEL (reference sequence). The chain's CDR3 is CASSGLQGAGEKLFF. The DNA of the CDR3 is TGTGCCAGCAGCGGCTTACAGGGGGCGGGTGAAAAACTGTTTTTT.

The rearrangement uses TRBV5-6 and TRBJ1-2, with D perhaps TRBD1 (6 bases). CDR3 size: 13 residues. Trimming shortened V by 0 bases and J by 7 bases, and 10 bases separated the two germline ends. CDR1 is SGHDT and CDR2 is YYEEEE in the germline V gene. The CDR3 spells CASSLAGEIGYTF. The DNA of the CDR3 is TGTGCCAGCAGCTTGGCAGGGGAGATTGGCTACACCTTC.

The chain uses TRBV7-2 and TRBJ1-1; a weak D match, TRBD1 (6 bases). Germline V gene sequence: CDR1 SGHTA, CDR2 FQGNSA. This CDR3 is 17 amino acids long. Trimming took 6 bases from V and 0 from J, leaving 20 bases between them. This CDR3 reads CASSFSRTALMNTEAFF. The DNA for the CDR3 is TGTGCCAGCAGTTTTTCTCGGACAGCTCTCATGAACACTGAAGCTTTCTTT.

The chain has TRBV2 and TRBJ2-2; 9 bases fit TRBD1. The junction had 1 base not matched to a gene; V was cut back by 5 bases and J by 3 bases. CDR1 and CDR2 from the germline V gene are SNHLY and FYNNEI. This CDR3 is 14 amino acids long. DNA for the CDR3: TGTGCCAGCAGTCGGGACAGGGACACCGGGGAGCTGTTTTTT. This sequence encodes CASSRDRDTGELFF.

The CDR3 loop reads CASREDIYTGELFF. The CDR3 DNA reads TGTGCCAGCAGAGAGGACATCTACACCGGGGAGCTGTTTTTT. The V gene is TRBV2, the J gene TRBJ2-2; D may be TRBD1 (5 bases). The V end lost 6 bases, the J end lost 3 bases, and 11 bases lay between the germline ends. Germline CDR1 SNHLY, CDR2 FYNNEI. The CDR3 sequence is 14 residues long. Combining the CDR3 with reference TRBV2 and TRBJ2-2 gives the whole variable domain EPEVTQTPSHQVTQMGQEVILRCVPISNHLYFYWYRQILGQKVEFLVSFYNNEISEKSEIFDDQFSVERPDGSNFTLKIRSTKLEDSAMYFCASREDIYTGELFFGEGSRLTVL.

This chain connects TRBV19 to TRBJ2-6; no clear D gene. Germline CDR1 is LNHDA and CDR2 is SQIVND (reference sequence). The CDR3 totals 17 residues. Trimming took 5 bases from V and 0 from J, leaving 14 bases between them. The CDR3 bases are TGTGCCAGTAGTCGTCGGAACAGTTTCTCTGGGGCCAACGTCCTGACTTTC. This gives the protein CASSRRNSFSGANVLTF.

The genes are TRBV7-6 and TRBJ1-6, with D possibly matching TRBD1 (5 bases). Trimming shortened V by 1 base and J by 10 bases, and 17 bases separated the two germline ends. There are 16 residues in the CDR3. Germline V lookup: CDR1 SGHVS, CDR2 FNYEAQ. CDR3 protein: CASSLGGEMFESPLHF. CDR3 bases: TGTGCCAGCAGCTTAGGGGGGGAGATGTTTGAATCACCCCTCCACTTT.

The rearrangement uses TRBV10-1 and TRBJ2-7, with D tentatively TRBD2 (6 bases). V gave up 8 bases and J gave up 0 bases, with 17 bases separating them. Germline V lookup: CDR1 WNHNN, CDR2 SYGVQD (reference sequence). The CDR3 is 15 amino acids. CDR3: CASPEGGRSSYEQYF. The CDR3 nucleotides read TGCGCCAGCCCCGAGGGAGGTAGGAGCTCCTACGAGCAGTACTTC.

The rearrangement uses TRBV15 and TRBJ2-7; TRBD1 might be the D (7 bases). The CDR3 has 14 residues. Germline V lookup: CDR1 LNHNV, CDR2 YYDKDF (reference sequence). Trimming left V 5 bases short and J 3 bases short, with 14 bases between. The CDR3 bases are TGTGCCACCAGCGTCAGGCGGGACAGCTACGAGCAGTACTTC. This translates into CATSVRRDSYEQYF.

In DNA, the CDR3 is TGTGCCAGCAGCCCGGGGACAGTTTCCTCTGGAAACACCATATATTTT. Encoded protein: CASSPGTVSSGNTIYF. The rearrangement joins TRBV7-2 to TRBJ1-3; 7 positions match TRBD1. This CDR3 contains 16 residues. Germline values: CDR1 SGHTA, CDR2 FQGNSA. The V gene end was trimmed by 5 bases and the J gene end by 0 bases; junction bases not matched to a gene: 7.

The rearrangement links TRBV5-8 to TRBJ2-2; D may be TRBD1 (5 bases). The V and J ends lost 6 bases and 0 bases respectively, with 12 bases between them. The length of the CDR3 is 15 residues. Germline CDR1 SGHTS, CDR2 YDEGEE. In nucleotides, the CDR3 is TGTGCCAGCATCAATACAGGAGCGAACACCGGGGAGCTGTTTTTT. Protein: CASINTGANTGELFF.

This chain connects TRBV6-5 to TRBJ2-7; a weak D match, TRBD2 (6 bases). V dropped 7 bases and J dropped 6 bases, with 19 bases sitting between them. Germline V lookup: CDR1 MNHEY, CDR2 SVGAGI. The CDR3 runs 14 residues. Here the CDR3 reads CASTPGLEGFEQYF. CDR3 sequence (DNA): TGTGCCAGCACACCGGGACTGGAGGGATTCGAGCAGTACTTC.

The gene calls are TRBV29-1 and TRBJ2-1; 9 bases match TRBD2. V shed 3 bases and J 5 bases; nucleotides not matched to a gene: 8. CDR3 length: 15 amino acids. The germline V gene has CDR1 SQVTM and CDR2 ANQGSEA. The CDR3 nucleotides read TGCAGCGTTGATAGGGTAGCGGGGGTTCACAATGAGCAGTTCTTC. It translates to CSVDRVAGVHNEQFF.

The chain recombines TRBV18 with TRBJ2-5; 10 bases fit TRBD2. The V and J ends lost 0 bases and 1 base, in that order; junction bases with no gene match: 5. CDR3 length: 17 residues. The germline V gene encodes CDR1 KGHSH and CDR2 LQKENI. The CDR3 spells CASSPPSSGGLQETQYF. CDR3 in DNA: TGTGCCAGCTCACCACCGTCTAGCGGGGGCCTCCAAGAGACCCAGTACTTC.

V usage is TRBV7-8 and J usage is TRBJ2-2; D possibly uses TRBD1 or TRBD2 (5 bases each). V lost 1 base and J 6 bases, leaving 9 bases between the germline ends. There are 14 residues in the CDR3. The germline V gene has CDR1 SGHVS and CDR2 FQNEAQ. CDR3 nucleotide sequence: TGTGCCAGCAGCTTAGTGGGGGTCCCCGGGGAGCTGTTTTTT. It is translated as CASSLVGVPGELFF.